These 25 T cell receptor beta chains came from one sample sequenced in a study of Graves' ophthalmopathy and Graves' hyperthyroidism. Amplified material comprised TCR beta CDR3 regions derived from RNA transcripts. HTBI primers primed a first-round RT-PCR, and a second-round multiplex PCR followed. One entry per CDR3 protein results from TCRdb running MiXCR on the multiplex PCR reads. The table has about 550,000 distinct CDR3 sequences, less than 40% seen once; the top ten hold approximately 4.1%. The sequenced sample consisted of peripheral blood or thyroid tissue (not recorded which). The receptors originated from an adult man with Graves' hyperthyroidism.

A few counts support this clonotype. The chain combines TRBV4-1 with TRBJ1-6; D unclear. This CDR3 is built from 18 residues. The germline gives CDR1 MGHRA, CDR2 YSYEKL. With 0 bases removed from V and 5 bases from J, the gap between germline ends came to 17 bases. The CDR3, as DNA: TGCGCCAGCAGCCAAGAACCGCCTGACCTACCCAATAATTCACCCCTCCACTTT. Residues: CASSQEPPDLPNNSPLHF.

This clonotype has just one count. A read error may account for a junction end that differs from germline. The rearrangement uses TRBV7-3 and TRBJ1-1; the match to TRBD1 covers 7 bases. The CDR3 contains 15 residues. Per germline, CDR1 SGHTA and CDR2 FQGTGA. CDR3 sequence (DNA): TGTGCCAGCAGCCTAATCGGGACAGCGAACACCGAAGCTTTCTTT. It encodes CASSLIGTANTEAFF.

A note on this clonotype: At one boundary the junction diverges from the germline segment, which might be a read error. This chain uses TRBV6-5 with TRBJ1-5; 7 bases are shared with TRBD1. Per the germline V gene, CDR1 is MNHEY and CDR2 is SVGAGI. The CDR3 runs 11 residues. CDR3 sequence: CASSLSGTEVF. The CDR3 DNA follows: TGTGCCAGCAGTTTATCCGGGACAGAAGTATTT.

V is TRBV7-2 and J is TRBJ1-3; D perhaps matches TRBD1 (5 bases). Per the germline V gene, CDR1 is SGHTA and CDR2 is FQGNSA. The CDR3 extends over 14 amino acids. V was trimmed by 11 bases and J by 10 bases, leaving 24 bases between them. The CDR3 here is CASGRGGGGETIYF. The CDR3 region has the DNA TGTGCCTCGGGAAGGGGAGGCGGTGGAGAGACCATATATTTT.

This clonotype has only a few counts. The chain carries TRBV29-1 and TRBJ2-2; 11 bases map to TRBD2. The CDR3 sequence is 15 residues long. Germline V lookup: CDR1 SQVTM, CDR2 ANQGSEA. V shed 4 bases and J 1 base; nucleotides not matched to a gene: 2. The CDR3 protein is CSVGTSGGNTGELFF. The CDR3 DNA sequence: TGCAGCGTTGGAACTAGCGGGGGGAACACCGGGGAGCTGTTTTTT.

This sequence joins TRBV25-1 and TRBJ1-5; D not resolved. Trimming removed 5 bases at V and 7 bases at J, with 15 bases between. Germline CDR1 reads MGHDK; CDR2 reads SYGVNS. The CDR3 runs 14 residues. Here the CDR3 reads CASSSPDPAQPQHF. CDR3 nucleotides: TGTGCCAGCAGTTCCCCGGACCCGGCCCAGCCCCAGCATTTT.

The chain has TRBV7-9 and TRBJ1-5, with TRBD1 matching 7 bases. The CDR3 is 15 amino acids. Germline lookup yields CDR1 SEHNR and CDR2 FQNEAQ (reference sequence). The V and J ends lost 5 bases and 1 base, in that order; junction bases with no gene match: 5. CDR3 loop: CASSAQGLSNQPQHF. CDR3 DNA sequence: TGTGCCAGCAGCGCACAGGGGCTGAGCAATCAGCCCCAGCATTTT.

This clonotype appeared many times. The chain couples TRBV2 to TRBJ2-2, with D maybe TRBD1 (5 bases). There are 14 residues in the CDR3. Per the germline V gene, CDR1 is SNHLY and CDR2 is FYNNEI. V lost 3 bases, J lost 1 base, and 6 bases lay in between. CDR3 sequence (DNA): TGTGCCAGCAGTGACAGGGTGAACACCGGGGAGCTGTTTTTT. It yields the protein CASSDRVNTGELFF.

In DNA, the CDR3 is TGTGCCAGCAGCGTAGACGGGCCGGGGACCGGGGAGCTGTTTTTT. As protein: CASSVDGPGTGELFF. This chain uses TRBV9 with TRBJ2-2; D may be TRBD2 (5 bases). V gave up 0 bases and J gave up 5 bases, with 11 bases separating them. CDR1 and CDR2 from the germline V gene are SGDLS and YYNGEE. The CDR3 consists of 15 residues.

This clonotype was counted at least ten times. The chain carries TRBV5-1 and TRBJ1-1, with D unclear. Trimming removed 0 bases from V and 4 bases from J, with 13 bases in between. Germline CDR1 reads SGHRS; CDR2 reads YFSETQ. The CDR3 contains 15 residues. The CDR3 sequence: CASSLAESLATEAFF. CDR3 coding DNA: TGCGCCAGCAGCTTGGCCGAGTCTTTGGCCACTGAAGCTTTCTTT.

This clonotype was recorded many times. V and J are TRBV24-1 and TRBJ1-5; no clear D. The V and J ends lost 4 bases and 6 bases respectively, with 6 bases between them. Germline lookup yields CDR1 KGHDR and CDR2 SFDVKD. The CDR3 has 12 residues. As DNA, the CDR3 is TGTGCCACCAGTGACAGAGGTCAGCCCCAGCATTTT. Translated, it gives CATSDRGQPQHF.

This chain joins TRBV10-3 and TRBJ1-5; tentatively, D is TRBD1 (5 bases). Germline loops: CDR1 ENHRY, CDR2 SYGVKD. V lost 10 bases and J 3 bases, leaving 19 bases between the germline ends. The CDR3 spans 15 residues. The CDR3 sequence: CATRDAGGNNQPQHF. CDR3 sequence (DNA): TGTGCCACCAGAGACGCCGGGGGGAACAATCAGCCCCAGCATTTT.

This clonotype was detected once. The gene calls are TRBV29-1 and TRBJ2-5; possible D gene TRBD2, 6 bases. Trimming cost V 5 bases and J 0 bases, with 25 bases left between them. CDR3 length: 18 residues. CDR1 and CDR2 (germline): SQVTM, ANQGSEA. CDR3 protein: CSVSGDSNTGEYQETQYF. The CDR3 DNA sequence: TGCAGCGTTTCGGGGGACTCGAACACCGGGGAGTACCAAGAGACCCAGTACTTC. Variable domain in full (rest from reference TRBV29-1 and TRBJ2-5): SAVISQKPSRDICQRGTSLTIQCQVDSQVTMMFWYRQQPGQSLTLIATANQGSEATYESGFVIDKFPISRPNLTFSTLTVSNMSPEDSSIYLCSVSGDSNTGEYQETQYFGPGTRLLVL.

At least ten counts were recorded for this clonotype. The J gene is TRBJ2-5, the V gene TRBV25-1; D uncertain. The CDR3 is 14 residues long. Germline values: CDR1 MGHDK, CDR2 SYGVNS. Trimming left V 1 base short and J 6 bases short, with 12 bases between. The CDR3 loop is CASSEFGGQQTQYF. CDR3 nucleotides: TGTGCCAGCAGTGAATTTGGTGGCCAGCAGACCCAGTACTTC.

The chain carries TRBV10-3 and TRBJ2-7, with 9 bases matching TRBD2. CDR1 and CDR2 from the germline V gene are ENHRY and SYGVKD. This CDR3 spans 15 amino acids. Losses at the gene ends were 6 bases for V and 0 bases for J; bases not matched to a gene: 6. CDR3 region: CAIRGTSRGSYEQYF. The CDR3 bases are TGTGCCATCAGAGGGACTAGCAGGGGCTCCTACGAGCAGTACTTC.

Concerning this clonotype: Relative to the germline gene, one junction end is altered; a read error may explain this. The chain has TRBV24-1 and TRBJ2-6; D may be TRBD1 or TRBD2 (6 bases each). Germline V gene sequence: CDR1 KGHDR, CDR2 SFDVKD. The CDR3 consists of 18 residues. The CDR3 region is CATSGLGTGGFGANVLTF. The CDR3 region has the DNA TGTGCCACCAGTGGTTTGGGGACCGGGGGCTTTGGGGCCAACGTCCTGACTTTC.

This clonotype was observed at least ten times. The chain combines TRBV5-1 with TRBJ2-7; D unclear. V lost 5 bases to trimming and J lost 4 bases, with 10 bases between them. The CDR3 extends over 12 amino acids. Germline CDR1 and CDR2: SGHRS and YFSETQ. CDR3 nucleotide sequence: TGCGCCAGCAGGGCCGGGTCGTACGAGCAGTACTTC. Amino acids: CASRAGSYEQYF.

This clonotype has just a few counts. The rearrangement links TRBV24-1 to TRBJ2-3, with a possible D match to TRBD2 (6 bases). In germline, CDR1 is KGHDR, CDR2 SFDVKD. This CDR3 spans 16 amino acids. The germline V and J ends were trimmed by 0 bases and 0 bases, with 9 bases remaining between them. This chain's CDR3 is CATSDLEEGSTDTQYF. The CDR3 DNA is TGTGCCACCAGTGATTTGGAGGAGGGAAGCACAGATACGCAGTATTTT.

The rearrangement uses TRBV9 and TRBJ2-2; TRBD2 agrees at 8 bases. V lost 0 bases, J lost 6 bases, and 7 bases stayed unmatched. The CDR3 length is 16 residues. Looked up from germline, CDR1 is SGDLS and CDR2 is YYNGEE. The CDR3 here is CASSVVGSGEAGELFF. CDR3 nucleotides: TGTGCCAGCAGCGTAGTAGGTAGCGGGGAGGCCGGGGAGCTGTTTTTT.

A note on this clonotype: A read error is likely, as this CDR3 ends without the conserved phenylalanine or tryptophan. The chain has TRBV11-1 and TRBJ2-5; a possible D gene is TRBD2 (6 bases). Gene TRBJ2-1 matches the end of the DNA better, so the J call may be wrong. The CDR3 is 15 amino acids. The germline V gene has CDR1 SGHAT and CDR2 FQDESV (reference sequence). The CDR3 coding sequence is TGTGCCAGCAGCCGTACGATCGGGACTGGGGATGAGCAGTTCCTC. Protein: CASSRTIGTGDEQFL.

This clonotype was picked up a small number of times. The CDR3 is CASRDSLYTEAFF. The DNA of the CDR3 is TGCGCCAGCAGGGACAGTTTGTACACTGAAGCTTTCTTT. The V gene is TRBV10-2, the J gene TRBJ1-1; the D gene is possibly TRBD1 (6 bases). V was shortened by 6 bases and J by 3 bases, with 11 bases between the two germline ends. This CDR3 has 13 amino acids. CDR1 is WSHSY and CDR2 is SAAADI in the germline V gene.

This clonotype was picked up a small number of times. The chain combines TRBV7-9 with TRBJ2-7; 7 bases align to TRBD1. The CDR3 is made up of 15 amino acids. CDR1 is SEHNR, CDR2 FQNEAQ, per germline (reference sequence). V gave up 6 bases and J gave up 3 bases; unmatched junction bases: 11. CDR3: CASRLGQSEFYEQYF. In DNA form, the CDR3 reads TGTGCCAGCAGACTGGGACAGTCGGAATTCTACGAGCAGTACTTC.

The rearrangement joins TRBV9 to TRBJ1-1, with D perhaps TRBD1 (5 bases). The length of the CDR3 is 14 residues. Trimming left V 3 bases short and J 3 bases short, with 12 bases between. The germline CDR1 and CDR2 sequences are SGDLS and YYNGEE. The DNA of the CDR3 is TGTGCCAGCAGCGGGGGGACGGAGTACACTGAAGCTTTCTTT. Protein product: CASSGGTEYTEAFF.

Only a few counts were recorded for this clonotype. The chain joins TRBV9 to TRBJ2-7; TRBD2 matches at 8 bases. The J call is doubtful: the DNA matches TRBJ2-1 better. CDR1 and CDR2 (germline): SGDLS, YYNGEE. There are 15 residues in the CDR3. The CDR3 reads CASSVERGGNNEQFF. In nucleotides, the CDR3 is TGTGCCAGCAGCGTAGAACGGGGGGGCAACAATGAGCAGTTCTTC.

This chain joins TRBV24-1 and TRBJ2-5, with 7 bases lining up with TRBD1. The CDR3 covers 16 residues. Trimming took 0 bases from V and 1 from J; bases not matched to a gene: 4. From germline, CDR1 is KGHDR and CDR2 SFDVKD. The CDR3 protein is CATSDLPRTGQETQYF. CDR3 sequence (DNA): TGTGCCACCAGTGATTTGCCGAGGACAGGCCAAGAGACCCAGTACTTC.